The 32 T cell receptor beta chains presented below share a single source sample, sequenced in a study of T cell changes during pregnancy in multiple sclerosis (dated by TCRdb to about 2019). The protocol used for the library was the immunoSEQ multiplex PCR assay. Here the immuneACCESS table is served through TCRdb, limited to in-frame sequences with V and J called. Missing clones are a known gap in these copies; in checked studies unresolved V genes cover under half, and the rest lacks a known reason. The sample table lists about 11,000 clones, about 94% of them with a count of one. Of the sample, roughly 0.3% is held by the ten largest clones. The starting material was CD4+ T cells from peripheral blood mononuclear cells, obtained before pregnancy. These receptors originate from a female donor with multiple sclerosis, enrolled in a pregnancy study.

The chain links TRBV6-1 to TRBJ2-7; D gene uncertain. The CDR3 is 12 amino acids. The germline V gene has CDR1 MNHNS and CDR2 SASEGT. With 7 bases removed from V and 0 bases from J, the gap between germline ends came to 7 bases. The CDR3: CASTGSSYEQYF. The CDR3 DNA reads TGTGCCAGCACGGGTTCCTCCTACGAGCAGTACTTC.

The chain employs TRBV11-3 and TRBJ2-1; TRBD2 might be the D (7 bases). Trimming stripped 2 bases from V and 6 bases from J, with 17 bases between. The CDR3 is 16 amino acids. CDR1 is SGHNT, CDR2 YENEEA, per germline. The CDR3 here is CASSLSHGGRVNEQFF. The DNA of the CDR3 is TGTGCCAGCAGCTTAAGTCACGGGGGGCGGGTCAATGAGCAGTTCTTC. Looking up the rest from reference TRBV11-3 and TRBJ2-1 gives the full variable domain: EAGVVQSPRYKIIEKKQPVAFWCNPISGHNTLYWYLQNLGQGPELLIRYENEEAVDDSQLPKDRFSAERLKGVDSTLKIQPAELGDSAVYLCASSLSHGGRVNEQFFGPGTRLTVL.

The CDR3 sequence is CASSQVQANEQFF. CDR3 coding DNA: TGTGCCAGCAGCCAAGTACAGGCCAATGAGCAGTTCTTC. The chain couples TRBV4-2 to TRBJ2-1; D is possibly TRBD1 (5 bases). Trimming stripped 1 base from V and 6 bases from J, with 7 bases between. Per the germline V gene, CDR1 is LGHNA and CDR2 is YNFKEQ. This CDR3 is 13 amino acids long.

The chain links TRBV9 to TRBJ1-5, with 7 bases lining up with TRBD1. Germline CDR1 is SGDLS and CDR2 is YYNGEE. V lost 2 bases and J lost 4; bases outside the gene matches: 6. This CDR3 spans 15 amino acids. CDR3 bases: TGTGCCAGCAGCGTCTCGGACAGGAGGAATCAGCCCCAGCATTTT. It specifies CASSVSDRRNQPQHF.

The CDR3 reads CASSLWGGNQPQHF. The CDR3 region has the DNA TGTGCCAGCAGCCTCTGGGGGGGGAATCAGCCCCAGCATTTT. V is TRBV7-8 and J is TRBJ1-5, with a possible D match to TRBD1 (5 bases). Germline V gene sequence: CDR1 SGHVS, CDR2 FQNEAQ. The CDR3 totals 14 residues. Trimming cost V 5 bases and J 4 bases, with 12 bases left between them.

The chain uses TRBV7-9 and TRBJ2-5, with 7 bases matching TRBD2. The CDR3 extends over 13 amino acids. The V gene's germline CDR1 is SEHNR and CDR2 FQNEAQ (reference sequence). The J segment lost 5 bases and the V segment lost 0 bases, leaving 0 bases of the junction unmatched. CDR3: CASSLAGGETQYF. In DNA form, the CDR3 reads TGTGCCAGCAGCTTAGCGGGGGGGGAGACCCAGTACTTC.

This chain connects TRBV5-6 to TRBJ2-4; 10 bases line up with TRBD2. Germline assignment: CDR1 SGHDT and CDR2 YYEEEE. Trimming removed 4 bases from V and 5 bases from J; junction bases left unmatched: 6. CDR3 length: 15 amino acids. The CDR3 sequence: CASSTAGGPENIQYF. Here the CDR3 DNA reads TGTGCCAGCAGCACAGCGGGGGGGCCAGAAAACATTCAGTACTTC.

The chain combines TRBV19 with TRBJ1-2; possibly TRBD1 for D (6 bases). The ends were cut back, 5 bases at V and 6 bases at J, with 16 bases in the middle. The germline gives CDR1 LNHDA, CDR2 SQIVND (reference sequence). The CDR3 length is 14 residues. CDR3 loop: CASSDPGHLNGYTF. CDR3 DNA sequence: TGTGCCAGTAGTGACCCGGGACACCTTAATGGCTACACCTTC.

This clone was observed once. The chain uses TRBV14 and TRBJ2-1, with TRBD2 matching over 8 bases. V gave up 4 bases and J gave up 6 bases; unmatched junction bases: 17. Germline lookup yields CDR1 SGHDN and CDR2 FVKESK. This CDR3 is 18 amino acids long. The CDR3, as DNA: TGTGCCAGCAGCCTGCTTCGCGGGGGGCCCTGGGCAGGCAATGAGCAGTTCTTC. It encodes CASSLLRGGPWAGNEQFF.

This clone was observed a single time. DNA for the CDR3: TGTGCCAGCAGTATCTTAGGACAGGGGAACACTGAAGCTTTCTTT. Amino acid sequence: CASSILGQGNTEAFF. The J gene is TRBJ1-1, the V gene TRBV6-6, with 8 bases fitting TRBD1. The junction had 6 bases not matched to a gene; V was cut back by 5 bases and J by 1 base. The germline CDR1 and CDR2 sequences are MNHNY and SVGAGI (reference sequence). The CDR3 runs to 15 residues.

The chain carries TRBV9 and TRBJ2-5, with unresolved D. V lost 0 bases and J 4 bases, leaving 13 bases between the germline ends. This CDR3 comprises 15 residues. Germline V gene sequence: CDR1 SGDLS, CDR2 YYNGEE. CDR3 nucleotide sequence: TGTGCCAGCAGCGTAGCTCCTAGAGCTGGAGAGACCCAGTACTTC. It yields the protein CASSVAPRAGETQYF.

Here the CDR3 reads CASSYPGNTEAFF. The CDR3 DNA is TGTGCCAGCAGTTACCCAGGGAACACTGAAGCTTTCTTT. The rearrangement joins TRBV6-6 to TRBJ1-1; D is unclear. Germline CDR1 is MNHNY and CDR2 is SVGAGI (reference sequence). This CDR3 comprises 13 residues. With 2 bases removed from V and 1 base from J, the gap between germline ends came to 5 bases.

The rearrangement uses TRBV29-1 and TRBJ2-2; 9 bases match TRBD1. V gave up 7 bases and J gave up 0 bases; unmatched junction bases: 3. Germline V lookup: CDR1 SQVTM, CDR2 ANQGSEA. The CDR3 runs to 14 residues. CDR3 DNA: TGCAGCGCAAACAGGGGGCCGAACACCGGGGAGCTGTTTTTT. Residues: CSANRGPNTGELFF.

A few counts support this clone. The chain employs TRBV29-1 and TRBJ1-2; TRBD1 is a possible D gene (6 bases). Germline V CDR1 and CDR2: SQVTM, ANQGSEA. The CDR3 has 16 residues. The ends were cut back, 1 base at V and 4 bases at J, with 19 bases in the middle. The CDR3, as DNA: TGCAGCGTTGAAGGAGGCAGGGGCCCCGGTGGCTATGGCTACACCTTC. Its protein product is CSVEGGRGPGGYGYTF.

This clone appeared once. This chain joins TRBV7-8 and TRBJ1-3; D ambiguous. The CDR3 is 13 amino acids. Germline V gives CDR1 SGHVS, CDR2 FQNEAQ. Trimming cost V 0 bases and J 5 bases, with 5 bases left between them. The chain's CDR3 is CASSLARRNTIYF. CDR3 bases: TGTGCCAGCAGCTTAGCGCGCAGAAACACCATATATTTT. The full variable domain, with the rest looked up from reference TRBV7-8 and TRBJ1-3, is GAGVSQSPRYKVAKRGQDVALRCDPISGHVSLFWYQQALGQGPEFLTYFQNEAQLDKSGLPSDRFFAERPEGSVSTLKIQRTQQEDSAVYLCASSLARRNTIYFGEGSWLTVV.

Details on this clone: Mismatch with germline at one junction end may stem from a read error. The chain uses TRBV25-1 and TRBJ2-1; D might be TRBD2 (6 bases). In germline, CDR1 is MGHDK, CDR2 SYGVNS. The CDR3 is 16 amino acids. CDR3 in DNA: TGTGCCAGCAGTGAATCAGGCGGGACTCTGTACAATGAGCTGTTCTTC. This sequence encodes CASSESGGTLYNELFF.

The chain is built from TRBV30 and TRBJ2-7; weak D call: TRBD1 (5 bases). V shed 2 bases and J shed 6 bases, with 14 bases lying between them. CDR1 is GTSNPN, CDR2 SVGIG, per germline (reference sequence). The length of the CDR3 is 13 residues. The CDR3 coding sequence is TGTGCCTGGAGTACGGTGGCCCAGGGCGAGCAGTACTTC. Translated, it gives CAWSTVAQGEQYF.

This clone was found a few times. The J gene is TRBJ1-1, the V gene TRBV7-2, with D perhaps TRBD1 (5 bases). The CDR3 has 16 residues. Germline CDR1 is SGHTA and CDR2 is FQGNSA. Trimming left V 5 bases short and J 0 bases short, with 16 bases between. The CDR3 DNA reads TGTGCCAGCAGCGATCGGGGGGGGATCATGAACACTGAAGCTTTCTTT. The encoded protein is CASSDRGGIMNTEAFF.

The CDR3 DNA is TGTGCCAGCAGCGTGACAGCGGGGTCGGAAGATACGCAGTATTTT. This gives the protein CASSVTAGSEDTQYF. The V call is TRBV9, the J call TRBJ2-3, with 7 bases identical to TRBD2. The ends lost 2 bases at V and 5 bases at J; junction bases unmatched: 8. CDR3 size: 15 residues. Germline V gene data show CDR1 as SGDLS and CDR2 as YYNGEE. Looking up the rest from reference TRBV9 and TRBJ2-3 gives the full variable domain: DSGVTQTPKHLITATGQRVTLRCSPRSGDLSVYWYQQSLDQGLQFLIQYYNGEERAKGNILERFSAQQFPDLHSELNLSSLELGDSALYFCASSVTAGSEDTQYFGPGTRLTVL.

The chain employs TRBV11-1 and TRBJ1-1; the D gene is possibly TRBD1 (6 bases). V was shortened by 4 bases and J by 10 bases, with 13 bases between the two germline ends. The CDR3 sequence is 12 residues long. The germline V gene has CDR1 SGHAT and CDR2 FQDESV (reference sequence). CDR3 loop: CASSSQGLGAFF. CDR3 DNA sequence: TGTGCCAGCAGCTCGCAGGGGCTGGGAGCTTTCTTT.

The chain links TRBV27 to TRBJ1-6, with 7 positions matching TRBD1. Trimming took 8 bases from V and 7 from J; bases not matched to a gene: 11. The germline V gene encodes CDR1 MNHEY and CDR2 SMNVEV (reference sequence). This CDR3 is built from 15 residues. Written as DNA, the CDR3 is TGTGCCAGCGGGGGAATACAGGGGTGGAATTCACCCCTCCACTTT. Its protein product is CASGGIQGWNSPLHF.

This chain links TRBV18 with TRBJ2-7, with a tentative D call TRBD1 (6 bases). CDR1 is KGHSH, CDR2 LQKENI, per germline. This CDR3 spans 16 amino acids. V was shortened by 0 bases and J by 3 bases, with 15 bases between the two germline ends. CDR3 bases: TGTGCCAGCTCACCACCGGCGGCAGGGGAAATCTACGAGCAGTACTTC. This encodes CASSPPAAGEIYEQYF. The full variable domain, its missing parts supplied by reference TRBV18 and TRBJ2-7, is NAGVMQNPRHLVRRRGQEARLRCSPMKGHSHVYWYRQLPEEGLKFMVYLQKENIIDESGMPKERFSAEFPKEGPSILRIQQVVRGDSAAYFCASSPPAAGEIYEQYFGPGTRLTVT.

CDR3 sequence reads: CASSTTSDSYNEQFF. The DNA for the CDR3 is TGCGCCAGCAGCACAACTAGCGACTCCTACAATGAGCAGTTCTTC. The rearrangement joins TRBV5-1 to TRBJ2-1; 7 bases are shared with TRBD2. The CDR3 contains 15 residues. V shed 4 bases and J 0 bases; nucleotides not matched to a gene: 4. Germline V gives CDR1 SGHRS, CDR2 YFSETQ.

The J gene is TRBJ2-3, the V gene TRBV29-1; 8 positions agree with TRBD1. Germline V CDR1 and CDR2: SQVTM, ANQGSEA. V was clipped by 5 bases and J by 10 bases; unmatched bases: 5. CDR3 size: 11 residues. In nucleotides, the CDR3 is TGCAGCGTTCCGACAGGGGTCGCGCAGTATTTT. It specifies CSVPTGVAQYF.

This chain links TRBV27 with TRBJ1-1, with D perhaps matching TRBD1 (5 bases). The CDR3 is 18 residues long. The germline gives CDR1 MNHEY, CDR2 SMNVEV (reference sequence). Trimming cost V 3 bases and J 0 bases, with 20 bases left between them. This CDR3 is CASSLGGHGQIMNTEAFF. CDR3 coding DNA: TGTGCCAGCAGTTTGGGTGGACATGGCCAAATCATGAACACTGAAGCTTTCTTT.

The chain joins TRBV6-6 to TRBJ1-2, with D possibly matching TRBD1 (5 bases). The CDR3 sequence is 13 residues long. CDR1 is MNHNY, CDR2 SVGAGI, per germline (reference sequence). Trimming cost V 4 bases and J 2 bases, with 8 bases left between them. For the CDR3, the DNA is TGTGCCAGCAGTTCCGCAGGGAACTATGGCTACACCTTC. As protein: CASSSAGNYGYTF.

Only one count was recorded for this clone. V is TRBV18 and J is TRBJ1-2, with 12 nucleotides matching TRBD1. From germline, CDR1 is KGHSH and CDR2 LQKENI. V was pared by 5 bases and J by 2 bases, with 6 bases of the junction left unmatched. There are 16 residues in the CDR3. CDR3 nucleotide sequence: TGTGCCAGCTCAACCGGGACAGGGGGCATAAACTATGGCTACACCTTC. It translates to CASSTGTGGINYGYTF.

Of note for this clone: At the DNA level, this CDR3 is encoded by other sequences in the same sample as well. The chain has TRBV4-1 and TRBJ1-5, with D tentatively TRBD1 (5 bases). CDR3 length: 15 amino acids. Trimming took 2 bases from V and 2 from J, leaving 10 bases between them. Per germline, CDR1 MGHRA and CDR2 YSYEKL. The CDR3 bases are TGCGCCAGCAGCCAATTGGGGGGAGGCAATCAGCCCCAGCATTTT. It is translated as CASSQLGGGNQPQHF.

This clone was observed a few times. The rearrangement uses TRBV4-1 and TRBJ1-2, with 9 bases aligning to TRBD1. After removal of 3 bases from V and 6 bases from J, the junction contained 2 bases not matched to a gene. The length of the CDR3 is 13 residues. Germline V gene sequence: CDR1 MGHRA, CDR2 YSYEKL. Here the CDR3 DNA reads TGCGCCAGCAGCCAGGACAGGGGTCATGGCTACACCTTC. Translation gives CASSQDRGHGYTF.

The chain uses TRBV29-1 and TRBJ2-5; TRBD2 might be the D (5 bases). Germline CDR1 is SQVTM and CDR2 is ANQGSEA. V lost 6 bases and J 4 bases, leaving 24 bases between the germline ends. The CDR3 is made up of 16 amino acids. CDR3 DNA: TGCAGCGTCACTTTCACCCGGACTCAAAAGGGAGAGACCCAGTACTTC. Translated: CSVTFTRTQKGETQYF.

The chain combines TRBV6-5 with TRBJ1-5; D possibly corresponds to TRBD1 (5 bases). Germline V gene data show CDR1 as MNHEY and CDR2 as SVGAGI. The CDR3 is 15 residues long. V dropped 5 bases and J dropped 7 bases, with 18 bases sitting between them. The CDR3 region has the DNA TGTGCCAGCAGTAGAAGTCAGGGTTCAGGCCAGCCCCAGCATTTT. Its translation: CASSRSQGSGQPQHF.

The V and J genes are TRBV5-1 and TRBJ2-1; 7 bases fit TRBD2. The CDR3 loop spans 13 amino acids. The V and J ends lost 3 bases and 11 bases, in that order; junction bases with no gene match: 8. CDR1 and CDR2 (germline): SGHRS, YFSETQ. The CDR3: CASSSGSGAKQFF. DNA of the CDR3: TGCGCCAGCAGCTCTGGCAGCGGGGCCAAGCAGTTCTTC.